The 26 T cell receptor beta chains listed next were all sequenced from one sample in a study of cytomegalovirus exposure and HLA in healthy donors (TCRdb year 2017). Libraries were constructed by the immunoSEQ multiplex PCR assay. For the multiplex PCR, a mixture combining 60 forward primers for TCR Vbeta segments and 13 reverse primers for TCR Jbeta segments was used. TCRdb mirrors the immuneACCESS table, restricted to in-frame sequences. Some clones are absent from its copies; in checked studies, under half trace to an unresolved V gene, and the reason for the others is unknown. The table for this sample lists tens of thousands of clones. Together, the top ten hold less than 4.5% of the sample. Sequencing was carried out using PBMCs. The receptors were gathered from a male donor in good health and CMV-seronegative.

The chain is built from TRBV28 and TRBJ1-2; TRBD1 is a possible D gene (6 bases). Germline lookup yields CDR1 MDHEN and CDR2 SYDVKM. Trimming removed 6 bases from V and 2 bases from J, with 16 bases in between. CDR3 length equals 15 residues. For the CDR3, the DNA is TGTGCCAGCAGGGCCCGACCGGGGGGCAACTATGGCTACACCTTC. Translating gives CASRARPGGNYGYTF.

Written as DNA, the CDR3 is TGTGCCAGCAGCCAAGATTTGGAGCGAACAAGGGAGAGAGCTTTCTTT. Its translation: CASSQDLERTRERAFF. V and J are TRBV4-2 and TRBJ1-1; no definite D call. The V and J ends lost 0 bases and 10 bases respectively, with 21 bases between them. Germline loops: CDR1 LGHNA, CDR2 YNFKEQ. The CDR3 totals 16 residues.

The J gene is TRBJ2-7, the V gene TRBV7-2; a possible D gene is TRBD1 (6 bases). Germline-derived CDR1 and CDR2 are SGHTA and FQGNSA. The ends were cut back, 6 bases at V and 2 bases at J, with 14 bases in the middle. The CDR3 has 14 amino acids. This CDR3 is CASRATGSAYEQYF. The CDR3 DNA follows: TGTGCCAGCAGGGCTACAGGGAGCGCCTACGAGCAGTACTTC. The full variable domain, its missing parts supplied by reference TRBV7-2 and TRBJ2-7, is GAGVSQSPSNKVTEKGKDVELRCDPISGHTALYWYRQSLGQGLEFLIYFQGNSAPDKSGLPSDRFSAERTGGSVSTLTIQRTQQEDSAVYLCASRATGSAYEQYFGPGTRLTVT.

This chain links TRBV25-1 with TRBJ1-1, with a possible D match to TRBD1 (5 bases). Germline-derived CDR1 and CDR2 are MGHDK and SYGVNS. Trimming pared 4 bases from V and 3 bases from J, leaving 12 bases between. The CDR3 is 14 residues long. The CDR3, as DNA: TGTGCCAGCAGTGTCCAGGGCCGGGACACTGAAGCTTTCTTT. Amino acid sequence: CASSVQGRDTEAFF.

This sequence joins TRBV19 and TRBJ1-5; no firm D call. Trimming left V 0 bases short and J 0 bases short, with 27 bases between. Germline V lookup: CDR1 LNHDA, CDR2 SQIVND (reference sequence). This CDR3 spans 22 amino acids. As DNA, the CDR3 is TGTGCCAGTAGTATAGATCCGAGGGATCCCGTCCTTATAATTAATAGCAATCAGCCCCAGCATTTT. Protein: CASSIDPRDPVLIINSNQPQHF. The full variable domain, its missing parts supplied by reference TRBV19 and TRBJ1-5, is DGGITQSPKYLFRKEGQNVTLSCEQNLNHDAMYWYRQDPGQGLRLIYYSQIVNDFQKGDIAEGYSVSREKKESFPLTVTSAQKNPTAFYLCASSIDPRDPVLIINSNQPQHFGDGTRLSIL.

This chain connects TRBV27 to TRBJ2-7, with 7 bases aligning to TRBD1. Germline V CDR1 and CDR2: MNHEY, SMNVEV (reference sequence). This CDR3 has 13 residues. V dropped 2 bases and J dropped 3; count of bases not matched to a gene: 1. The CDR3 sequence: CASSLRQGYEQYF. The CDR3 nucleotides read TGTGCCAGCAGTTTAAGACAGGGCTACGAGCAGTACTTC.

As regards this clone: Sequence at one end of the junction differs from germline and may be a read error. The chain carries TRBV6-6 and TRBJ2-5; 8 bases are a match to TRBD2. Germline V gene sequence: CDR1 MNHNY, CDR2 SVGAGI (reference sequence). CDR3 length: 14 residues. CDR3 loop: CASSDSGGMETQYF. DNA for the CDR3: TGTGCCAGCAGTGACTCGGGAGGGATGGAGACCCAGTACTTC.

The chain couples TRBV5-8 to TRBJ1-4; 8 bases are a match to TRBD1. Germline loops: CDR1 SGHTS, CDR2 YDEGEE. The junction had 6 bases not matched to a gene; V was cut back by 3 bases and J by 5 bases. The CDR3 contains 15 residues. The CDR3 reads CASSSGTGGNEKLFF. The CDR3 DNA follows: TGTGCCAGCAGCTCAGGGACAGGTGGGAATGAAAAACTGTTTTTT.

The CDR3 DNA reads TGTGCCAGCTCCCCTGACAGGGTGAGGAACACTGAAGCTTTCTTT. This codes for CASSPDRVRNTEAFF. The rearrangement uses TRBV18 and TRBJ1-1; TRBD1 matches at 7 bases. V trimming: 6 bases; J trimming: 1 base; junction bases outside the gene matches: 8. This CDR3 region has 15 residues. Germline-derived CDR1 and CDR2 are KGHSH and LQKENI.

This chain joins TRBV30 and TRBJ1-4; D unresolved. This CDR3 contains 14 residues. V gave up 0 bases and J gave up 4 bases, with 9 bases separating them. CDR1 and CDR2 (germline): GTSNPN, SVGIG (reference sequence). CDR3 residues: CAWSVSGFNEKLFF. The CDR3 coding sequence is TGTGCCTGGAGTGTTTCGGGATTTAATGAAAAACTGTTTTTT.

Here the CDR3 reads CASSQAGQGLDGELFF. The CDR3 nucleotides are TGCGCCAGCAGCCAAGCGGGACAGGGGTTGGACGGGGAGCTGTTTTTT. The chain combines TRBV4-3 with TRBJ2-2; the match to TRBD1 covers 10 bases. V lost 1 base and J lost 7; bases outside the gene matches: 6. Germline V gene lookup returns CDR1 LGHNA and CDR2 YSLEER. CDR3 length: 16 residues.

This rearrangement joins TRBV28 to TRBJ1-2; tentatively, D is TRBD1 (6 bases). This CDR3 region has 15 residues. V was trimmed by 7 bases and J by 4 bases, leaving 19 bases between them. In germline, CDR1 is MDHEN, CDR2 SYDVKM. The CDR3 spells CASTPGQGALYGYTF. As DNA, the CDR3 is TGTGCCAGCACCCCGGGACAAGGGGCTCTCTATGGCTACACCTTC.

The rearrangement joins TRBV28 to TRBJ2-3; D may be TRBD2 (6 bases). The CDR3 is made up of 13 amino acids. CDR1 and CDR2 from the germline V gene are MDHEN and SYDVKM. Trimming left V 2 bases short and J 6 bases short, with 9 bases between. The CDR3 DNA reads as TGTGCCAGCAGTTTACGGGGGATCGATACGCAGTATTTT. Translation gives CASSLRGIDTQYF.

V gene TRBV19 combines with J gene TRBJ1-1; maybe TRBD1 (5 bases). This CDR3 comprises 15 residues. Germline CDR1 LNHDA, CDR2 SQIVND (reference sequence). V shed 4 bases and J shed 0 bases, with 12 bases lying between them. Here the CDR3 reads CASSSSTDMNTEAFF. The CDR3 DNA is TGTGCCAGTAGTAGTTCGACAGACATGAACACTGAAGCTTTCTTT. Variable domain in full (rest from reference TRBV19 and TRBJ1-1): DGGITQSPKYLFRKEGQNVTLSCEQNLNHDAMYWYRQDPGQGLRLIYYSQIVNDFQKGDIAEGYSVSREKKESFPLTVTSAQKNPTAFYLCASSSSTDMNTEAFFGQGTRLTVV.

The rearrangement uses TRBV7-9 and TRBJ1-1; 7 positions match TRBD1. Germline assignment: CDR1 SEHNR and CDR2 FQNEAQ (reference sequence). This CDR3 is 13 amino acids long. Germline trimming cut 7 bases from V and 5 bases from J; bases unmatched to any gene: 7. CDR3 protein: CASIEGARTEAFF. The CDR3 nucleotides are TGTGCCAGCATCGAGGGGGCGCGGACTGAAGCTTTCTTT.

The chain has TRBV28 and TRBJ1-2; 8 bases are a match to TRBD1. Trimming removed 8 bases from V and 5 bases from J; junction bases left unmatched: 4. The CDR3 is 12 residues long. Germline-derived CDR1 and CDR2 are MDHEN and SYDVKM. CDR3 nucleotides: TGTGCCAGCCGGGGACAGGTGTATGGCTACACCTTC. Translating gives CASRGQVYGYTF.

The chain employs TRBV4-1 and TRBJ2-5; tentative D call: TRBD1 (5 bases). V gave up 4 bases and J gave up 5 bases, with 11 bases separating them. The CDR3 runs to 13 residues. Germline CDR1 is MGHRA and CDR2 is YSYEKL. The CDR3 DNA follows: TGCGCCAGCAGCCTGGGCAGGGCGGAGACCCAGTACTTC. This encodes CASSLGRAETQYF.

V gene TRBV9 combines with J gene TRBJ1-2; possibly TRBD1 for D (5 bases). Germline lookup yields CDR1 SGDLS and CDR2 YYNGEE. This CDR3 has 17 amino acids. V lost 0 bases and J lost 4, with 19 bases in between. CDR3 region: CASSVGDQGTYGYGYTF. CDR3 DNA sequence: TGTGCCAGCAGCGTAGGAGACCAGGGTACATATGGCTATGGCTACACCTTC.

V usage is TRBV7-8 and J usage is TRBJ2-4; the D is unclear. V shed 5 bases and J shed 2 bases, with 7 bases lying between them. The CDR3 sequence is 13 residues long. CDR1 is SGHVS and CDR2 is FQNEAQ in the germline V gene. CDR3 region: CASSVLTKNIQYF. The CDR3 DNA is TGTGCCAGCAGCGTACTTACCAAAAACATTCAGTACTTC.

This rearrangement joins TRBV14 to TRBJ2-7; possibly TRBD1 for D (5 bases). The CDR3 consists of 12 residues. V shed 6 bases and J shed 5 bases, with 11 bases lying between them. Looked up from germline, CDR1 is SGHDN and CDR2 is FVKESK. CDR3 amino acids: CASSRGVHEQYF. CDR3 coding DNA: TGTGCCAGCAGTAGGGGCGTCCACGAGCAGTACTTC.

The V call is TRBV6-1, the J call TRBJ1-1; perhaps TRBD1 as D (6 bases). The germline V and J ends were trimmed by 0 bases and 5 bases, with 13 bases remaining between them. Germline CDR1 is MNHNS and CDR2 is SASEGT. This CDR3 contains 15 residues. CDR3 amino acids: CASSEARSRGTEAFF. CDR3 bases: TGTGCCAGCAGTGAAGCACGGTCGAGGGGGACTGAAGCTTTCTTT.

The V and J genes are TRBV10-2 and TRBJ1-2; 9 bases match TRBD1. The CDR3 loop spans 13 amino acids. J was trimmed by 8 bases and V by 3 bases; bases with no gene match: 4. CDR1 and CDR2 (germline): WSHSY, SAAADI. The CDR3 bases are TGCGCCAGCAGTGATCCTGGACAGGGGGGCTACACCTTC. Encoded protein: CASSDPGQGGYTF.

In regard to this clone: In the same sample, other DNA sequences code for this CDR3. V usage is TRBV18 and J usage is TRBJ2-5; D call uncertain. The germline V gene encodes CDR1 KGHSH and CDR2 LQKENI. The CDR3 extends over 14 amino acids. V was clipped by 0 bases and J by 2 bases, with 7 bases between them. The CDR3 reads CASSPPEQQETQYF. The CDR3 bases are TGTGCCAGCTCACCACCCGAACAGCAAGAGACCCAGTACTTC.

The genes are TRBV6-6 and TRBJ2-5; TRBD2 is a possible D gene (6 bases). Trimming stripped 3 bases from V and 4 bases from J, with 9 bases between. CDR1 is MNHNY, CDR2 SVGAGI, per germline (reference sequence). The CDR3 covers 13 residues. The CDR3 here is CASSYAGTETQYF. The CDR3 bases are TGTGCCAGCAGTTATGCGGGGACAGAGACCCAGTACTTC.

CDR3 nucleotides: TGTGCCAGCAGCGGAGTGGGGGCATTAGAAGAGACCCAGTACTTC. Encoded protein: CASSGVGALEETQYF. The chain is built from TRBV6-5 and TRBJ2-5, with TRBD1 as a possible D gene (6 bases). Germline values: CDR1 MNHEY, CDR2 SVGAGI. V was clipped by 6 bases and J by 3 bases, with 17 bases between them. The length of the CDR3 is 15 residues.

This chain uses TRBV30 with TRBJ1-6, with 7 bases matching TRBD1. This CDR3 is built from 14 residues. The germline V gene has CDR1 GTSNPN and CDR2 SVGIG (reference sequence). V shed 5 bases and J 5 bases; nucleotides not matched to a gene: 6. CDR3 protein: CAWARDSNNSPLHF. The DNA of the CDR3 is TGTGCCTGGGCCCGGGACAGTAATAATTCACCCCTCCACTTT. The entire variable domain, with the rest obtained from reference TRBV30 and TRBJ1-6, is as follows: SQTIHQWPATLVQPVGSPLSLECTVEGTSNPNLYWYRQAAGRGLQLLFYSVGIGQISSEVPQNLSASRPQDRQFILSSKKLLLSDSGFYLCAWARDSNNSPLHFGNGTRLTVT.